This T cell receptor (beta chain) came from a study of blood T cell repertoires in COVID-19. At the level of the study: Some COVID-19 samples were acute and others convalescent; all came from the United States, Italy and Spain. The cDNA or gDNA used as material had been derived from T cells, B-cell-depleted T cells, or PBMCs.

Trimming shortened V by 0 bases and J by 4 bases, and 8 bases separated the two germline ends. Germline V gives CDR1 SGHRS, CDR2 YFSETQ. CDR3 length: 14 residues. Source study methods: How many nucleated cells were present was estimated from reference gene primer amplification. TCRdb's copy holds only in-frame clones and misses some; the assay was immunoSEQ multiplex PCR. For V, J and clone size, that table is used; D and trimming come from the DNA. This repertoire shows 100,000 to 150,000 clones, around nine tenths found once; its top ten account for 1% to 1.5%. The receptor comes from a woman of 80 years or more with acute or convalescent COVID-19. The V gene is TRBV5-1, the J gene TRBJ2-1; no definite D call. Sequenced material: peripheral blood. CDR3 DNA: TGCGCCAGCAGCTTGGGTACAGCTTACAATGAGCAGTTCTTC. Its protein product is CASSLGTAYNEQFF.